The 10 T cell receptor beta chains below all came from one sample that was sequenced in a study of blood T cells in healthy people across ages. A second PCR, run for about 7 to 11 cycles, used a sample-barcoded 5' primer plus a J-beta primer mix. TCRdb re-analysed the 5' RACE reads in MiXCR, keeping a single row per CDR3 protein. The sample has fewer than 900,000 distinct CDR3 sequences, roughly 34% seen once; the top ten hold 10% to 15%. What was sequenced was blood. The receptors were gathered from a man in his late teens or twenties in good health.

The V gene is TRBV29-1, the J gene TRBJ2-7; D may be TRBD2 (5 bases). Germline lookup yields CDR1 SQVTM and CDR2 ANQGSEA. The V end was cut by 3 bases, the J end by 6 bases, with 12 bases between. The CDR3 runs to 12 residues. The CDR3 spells CSVDNRAGEQYF. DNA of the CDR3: TGCAGCGTTGATAATAGGGCGGGCGAGCAGTACTTC.

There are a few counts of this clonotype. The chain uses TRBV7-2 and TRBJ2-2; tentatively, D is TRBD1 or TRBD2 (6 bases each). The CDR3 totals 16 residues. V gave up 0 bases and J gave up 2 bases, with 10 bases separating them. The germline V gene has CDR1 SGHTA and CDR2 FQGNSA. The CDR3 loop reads CASSLAGGPNTGELFF. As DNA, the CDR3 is TGTGCCAGCAGCTTAGCGGGGGGCCCAAACACCGGGGAGCTGTTTTTT. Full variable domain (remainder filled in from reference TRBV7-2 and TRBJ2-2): GAGVSQSPSNKVTEKGKDVELRCDPISGHTALYWYRQSLGQGLEFLIYFQGNSAPDKSGLPSDRFSAERTGGSVSTLTIQRTQQEDSAVYLCASSLAGGPNTGELFFGEGSRLTVL.

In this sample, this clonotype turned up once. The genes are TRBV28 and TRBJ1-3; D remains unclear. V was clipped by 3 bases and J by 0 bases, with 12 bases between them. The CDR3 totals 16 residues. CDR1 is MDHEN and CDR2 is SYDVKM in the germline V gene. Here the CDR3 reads CASSFSHQSSGNTIYF. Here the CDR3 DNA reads TGTGCCAGCAGTTTCTCACACCAGAGCTCTGGAAACACCATATATTTT.

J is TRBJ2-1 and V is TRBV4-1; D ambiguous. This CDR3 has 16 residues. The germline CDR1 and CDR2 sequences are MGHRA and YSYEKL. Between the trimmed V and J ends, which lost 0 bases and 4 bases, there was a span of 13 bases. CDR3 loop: CASSQDSTALYNEQFF. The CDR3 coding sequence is TGCGCCAGCAGCCAAGATTCAACAGCATTATACAATGAGCAGTTCTTC.

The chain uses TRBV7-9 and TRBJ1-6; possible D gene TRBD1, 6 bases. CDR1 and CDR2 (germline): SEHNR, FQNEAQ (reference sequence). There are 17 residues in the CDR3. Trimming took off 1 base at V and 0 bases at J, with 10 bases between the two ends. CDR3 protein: CASSLDRASSYNSPLHF. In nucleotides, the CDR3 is TGTGCCAGCAGCTTAGACAGGGCATCCTCCTATAATTCACCCCTCCACTTT.

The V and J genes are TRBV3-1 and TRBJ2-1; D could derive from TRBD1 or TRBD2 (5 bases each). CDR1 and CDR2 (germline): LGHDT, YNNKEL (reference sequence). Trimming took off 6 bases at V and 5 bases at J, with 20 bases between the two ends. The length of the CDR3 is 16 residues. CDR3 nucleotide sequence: TGTGCCAGCAGGCCCTTCGGGAAAGGGGCTAACAATGAGCAGTTCTTC. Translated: CASRPFGKGANNEQFF.

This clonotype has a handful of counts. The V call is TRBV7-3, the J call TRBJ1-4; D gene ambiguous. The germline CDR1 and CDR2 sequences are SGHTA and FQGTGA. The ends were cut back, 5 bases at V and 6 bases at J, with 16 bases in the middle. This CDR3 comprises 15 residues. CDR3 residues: CASSPAGWGYEKLFF. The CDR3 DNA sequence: TGTGCCAGCAGCCCGGCGGGGTGGGGATATGAAAAACTGTTTTTT.

This CDR3 reads CASSVPGITDTQYF. In DNA form, the CDR3 reads TGTGCCAGCAGCGTCCCGGGAATCACAGATACGCAGTATTTT. V and J are TRBV7-2 and TRBJ2-3; D is perhaps TRBD2 (5 bases). CDR3 length equals 14 residues. Germline V CDR1 and CDR2: SGHTA, FQGNSA. The V and J ends lost 5 bases and 2 bases respectively, with 11 bases between them.

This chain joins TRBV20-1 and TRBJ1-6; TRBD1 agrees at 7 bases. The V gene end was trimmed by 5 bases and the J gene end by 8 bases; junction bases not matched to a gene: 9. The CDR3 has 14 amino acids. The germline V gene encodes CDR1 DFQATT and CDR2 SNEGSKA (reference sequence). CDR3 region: CSARRQGLDSPLHF. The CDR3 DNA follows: TGCAGTGCTCGGCGACAGGGCTTGGATTCACCCCTCCACTTT.

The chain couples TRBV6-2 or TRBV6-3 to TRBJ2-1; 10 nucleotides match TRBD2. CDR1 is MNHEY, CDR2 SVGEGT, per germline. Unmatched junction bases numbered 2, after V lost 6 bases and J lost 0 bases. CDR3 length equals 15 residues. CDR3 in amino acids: CASSQRGGSYNEQFF. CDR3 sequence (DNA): TGTGCCAGCAGCCAGCGGGGGGGCTCCTACAATGAGCAGTTCTTC.